A single sample is the source of the 8 T cell receptor beta chains below, sequenced in a study of prognosis after radiotherapy for stage I lung cancer. The authors amplified TCR beta CDR3 from genomic DNA using two-round multiplex PCR. Each TRBV and TRBJ gene had its own primer in the first PCR round. TCRdb reprocessed the multiplex PCR reads via MiXCR and lists one record per CDR3 protein. Of under 75,000 distinct CDR3 sequences in the sample, approximately 26% are singletons; the top ten hold around 6.8%. The sample consisted of PBMCs, taken before or after stereotactic body radiation therapy (not recorded which). Receptors originate from a donor at least 50 years old with non-small cell lung cancer.

This clonotype was recorded at least ten times. The genes are TRBV20-1 and TRBJ1-4, with a weak D call TRBD1 (5 bases). Germline CDR1 and CDR2: DFQATT and SNEGSKA (reference sequence). The CDR3 runs 14 residues. V lost 1 base and J 1 base, leaving 7 bases between the germline ends. The CDR3 here is CSARGGGTNEKLFF. The CDR3 DNA reads TGCAGTGCTAGAGGGGGGGGAACTAATGAAAAACTGTTTTTT.

The table lists this clonotype with many counts. V usage is TRBV6-5 and J usage is TRBJ2-7; D is uncertain. CDR3 length equals 12 residues. Deletions cut 4 bases from V and 4 bases from J, with 8 bases between. Germline assignment: CDR1 MNHEY and CDR2 SVGAGI. The CDR3 coding sequence is TGTGCCAGCAGTTGGGCCGTATACGAGCAGTACTTC. This translates into CASSWAVYEQYF.

This clonotype was observed many times. The CDR3 DNA follows: TGTGCCAGCAGCCGACAGGGGCCCATGAACACTGAAGCTTTCTTT. This gives the protein CASSRQGPMNTEAFF. The V call is TRBV2, the J call TRBJ1-1; TRBD1 agrees at 8 bases. The CDR3 spans 15 residues. The germline gives CDR1 SNHLY, CDR2 FYNNEI. V lost 6 bases, J lost 0 bases, and 6 bases stayed unmatched.

CDR3 protein: CASSQEYGNSSYNEQFF. CDR3 DNA sequence: TGTGCCAGCAGCCAAGAATACGGCAATAGCTCCTACAATGAGCAGTTCTTC. The V gene is TRBV3-2, the J gene TRBJ2-1. TRBV3-2 is an annotated pseudogene. This CDR3 is 17 amino acids long.

The sample holds many counts of this clonotype. V gene TRBV5-1 combines with J gene TRBJ2-3; perhaps TRBD2 as D (6 bases). Germline V gene lookup returns CDR1 SGHRS and CDR2 YFSETQ. The CDR3 length is 13 residues. V lost 0 bases and J lost 14, with 16 bases in between. This CDR3 reads CASSLEVSGSTYF. The CDR3 DNA reads as TGCGCCAGCAGCTTGGAGGTTAGCGGCTCCACGTATTTT.

Regarding this clonotype: Possible read error: a much larger clone is one base away. The chain combines TRBV7-2 with TRBJ2-2; possibly TRBD2 for D (7 bases). CDR3 size: 16 residues. V lost 9 bases and J lost 6, with 23 bases in between. Germline V gene data show CDR1 as SGHTA and CDR2 as FQGNSA. CDR3 sequence: CARSISYLGGAGELFF. CDR3 bases: TGTGCCAGGAGCATCTCGTACCTAGGGGGGGCCGGGGAGCTGTTTTTT.

This clonotype has ten or more counts. V gene TRBV28 combines with J gene TRBJ2-5; no reliable D call. This CDR3 contains 13 residues. V lost 5 bases and J lost 2, with 9 bases in between. Germline V gene sequence: CDR1 MDHEN, CDR2 SYDVKM. The CDR3 is CASSQDNQETQYF. The CDR3 bases are TGTGCCAGCAGTCAAGACAATCAAGAGACCCAGTACTTC.

Many counts were recorded for this clonotype. The J gene is TRBJ2-1, the V gene TRBV20-1; 13 bases fit TRBD2. V shed 6 bases, J shed 2 bases, and the junction held 16 bases outside the gene matches. CDR3 length: 19 amino acids. Germline-derived CDR1 and CDR2 are DFQATT and SNEGSKA (reference sequence). The CDR3 spells CSATQRGLAGATTYNEQFF. The CDR3 bases are TGCAGTGCCACCCAAAGAGGACTAGCGGGGGCTACAACCTACAATGAGCAGTTCTTC.